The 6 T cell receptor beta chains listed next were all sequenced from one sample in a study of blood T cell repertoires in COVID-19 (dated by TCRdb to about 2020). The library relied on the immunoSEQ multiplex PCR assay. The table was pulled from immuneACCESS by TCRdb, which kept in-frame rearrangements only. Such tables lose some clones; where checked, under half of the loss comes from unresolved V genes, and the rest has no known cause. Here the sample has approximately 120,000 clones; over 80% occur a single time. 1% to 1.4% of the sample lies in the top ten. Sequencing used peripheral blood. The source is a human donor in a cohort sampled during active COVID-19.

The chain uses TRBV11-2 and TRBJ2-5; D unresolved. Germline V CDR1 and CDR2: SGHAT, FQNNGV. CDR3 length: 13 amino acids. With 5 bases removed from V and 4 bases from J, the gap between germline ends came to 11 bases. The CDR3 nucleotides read TGTGCCAGCAGCCCCCGGGTCGGAGAGACCCAGTACTTC. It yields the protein CASSPRVGETQYF.

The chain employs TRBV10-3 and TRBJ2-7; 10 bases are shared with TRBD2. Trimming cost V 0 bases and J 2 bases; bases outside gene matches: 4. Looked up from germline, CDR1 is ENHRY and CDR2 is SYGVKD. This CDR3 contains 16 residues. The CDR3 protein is CAISESVSGGAYEQYF. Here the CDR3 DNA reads TGTGCCATCAGTGAGTCGGTGAGCGGGGGGGCCTACGAGCAGTACTTC.

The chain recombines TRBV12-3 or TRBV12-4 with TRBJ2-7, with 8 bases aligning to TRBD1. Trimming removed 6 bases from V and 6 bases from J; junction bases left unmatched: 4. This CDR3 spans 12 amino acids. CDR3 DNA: TGTGCCAGCAGCCGGACAGGGACCGAGCAGTACTTC. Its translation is CASSRTGTEQYF.

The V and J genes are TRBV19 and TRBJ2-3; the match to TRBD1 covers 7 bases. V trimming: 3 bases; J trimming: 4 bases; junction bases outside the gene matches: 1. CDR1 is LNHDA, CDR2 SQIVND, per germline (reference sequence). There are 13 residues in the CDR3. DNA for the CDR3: TGTGCCAGTAGTATCCAGGGGGCAGATACGCAGTATTTT. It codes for CASSIQGADTQYF.

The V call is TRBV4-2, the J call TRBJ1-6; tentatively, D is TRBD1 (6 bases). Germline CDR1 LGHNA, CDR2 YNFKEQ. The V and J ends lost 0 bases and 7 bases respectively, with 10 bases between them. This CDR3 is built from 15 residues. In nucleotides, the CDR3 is TGTGCCAGCAGCCAAGATTTACAGGGAAATTCACCCCTCCACTTT. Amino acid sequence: CASSQDLQGNSPLHF.

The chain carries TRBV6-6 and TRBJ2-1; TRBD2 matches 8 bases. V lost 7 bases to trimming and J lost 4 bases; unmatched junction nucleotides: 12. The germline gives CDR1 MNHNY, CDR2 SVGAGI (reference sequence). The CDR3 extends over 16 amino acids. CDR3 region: CASNDFTRGGYNEQFF. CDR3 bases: TGTGCCAGCAATGACTTCACCCGGGGGGGTTACAATGAGCAGTTCTTC.